Below, 15 T cell receptor beta chains from the same sample are listed, as sequenced in a study of cytomegalovirus exposure and HLA in healthy donors. With 60 Vbeta and 13 Jbeta primers, the PCR was carried out. Here immunoSEQ multiplex PCR was the method, and the copy in TCRdb shows in-frame clones only, minus some. The sample carries more than 70,000 clones, around three quarters recorded once. What was sequenced was PBMCs. The receptors here all came from a man aged 30-40 years in good health and CMV-seropositive.

The chain links TRBV15 to TRBJ2-2; D is unclear. Germline CDR1 is LNHNV and CDR2 is YYDKDF (reference sequence). Deletions cut 2 bases from V and 2 bases from J, with 3 bases between. This CDR3 has 13 amino acids. The CDR3 reads CATSRPNTGELFF. The CDR3 nucleotides read TGTGCCACCAGCAGACCAAACACCGGGGAGCTGTTTTTT.

Worth noting for this clone: A far larger clone is a single base away, which makes a read error likely. Other DNA sequences from this sample encode an identical CDR3 as well. The rearrangement joins TRBV9 to TRBJ1-2; 9 bases align to TRBD1. Germline-derived CDR1 and CDR2 are SGDLS and YYNGEE. The CDR3 runs to 14 residues. In DNA, the CDR3 is TGTGCCAGCAGCGTAAGGACAGGGGACTATGGCTACACTTTC. Protein: CASSVRTGDYGYTF.

The chain is built from TRBV23-1 and TRBJ1-1, with 8 nucleotides matching TRBD1. TRBV23-1 belongs to the ORF category, with a function that is uncertain. The CDR3 consists of 18 residues. Losses at the gene ends were 3 bases for V and 1 base for J; bases not matched to a gene: 13. The CDR3 region has the DNA TGCGCCAGCAGTCATTCCGGGACAGGCTTTACTACGAACACTGAAGCTTTCTTT. It encodes CASSHSGTGFTTNTEAFF.

This clone was seen once. The rearrangement joins TRBV5-1 to TRBJ2-5; the match to TRBD2 covers 12 bases. This CDR3 comprises 18 residues. J lost 2 bases, V lost 0 bases, and 8 bases had no gene match. CDR1 is SGHRS, CDR2 YFSETQ, per germline. The CDR3 sequence is CASSLGSLAGGRQETQYF. CDR3 bases: TGCGCCAGCAGCTTGGGGTCCCTAGCGGGGGGGCGGCAAGAGACCCAGTACTTC.

This rearrangement joins TRBV29-1 to TRBJ2-7, with TRBD2 matching 10 bases. Germline V gene data show CDR1 as SQVTM and CDR2 as ANQGSEA. V lost 3 bases, J lost 3 bases, and 8 bases stayed unmatched. This CDR3 contains 15 residues. The CDR3 is CSVDGFSSGSYEQYF. In nucleotides, the CDR3 is TGCAGCGTTGACGGCTTCTCTAGCGGGAGCTACGAGCAGTACTTC.

The sample holds a few counts of this clone. This chain connects TRBV7-9 to TRBJ1-1; D may be TRBD1 (5 bases). The germline V and J ends were trimmed by 5 bases and 2 bases, with 9 bases remaining between them. The CDR3 contains 13 residues. Germline lookup yields CDR1 SEHNR and CDR2 FQNEAQ (reference sequence). The CDR3 protein is CASSHDRNTEAFF. CDR3 DNA: TGTGCCAGCAGCCACGACAGAAACACTGAAGCTTTCTTT.

The chain uses TRBV7-6 and TRBJ1-2; D gene uncertain. Germline V CDR1 and CDR2: SGHVS, FNYEAQ. The CDR3 runs to 15 residues. V dropped 1 base and J dropped 5 bases, with 14 bases sitting between them. CDR3 protein: CASSLGGGPQYGYTF. CDR3 in DNA: TGTGCCAGCAGCTTAGGAGGAGGACCGCAATATGGCTACACCTTC.

The table lists this clone with a count of one. The chain joins TRBV9 to TRBJ2-5, with a possible D match to TRBD1 (5 bases). The CDR3 contains 12 residues. Germline V lookup: CDR1 SGDLS, CDR2 YYNGEE. The ends were cut back, 0 bases at V and 6 bases at J, with 6 bases in the middle. As DNA, the CDR3 is TGTGCCAGCAGCGTAGAGGGGCAGACCCAGTACTTC. Translated: CASSVEGQTQYF.

The rearrangement links TRBV11-1 to TRBJ2-3; perhaps TRBD1 as D (6 bases). The CDR3 covers 14 residues. Trimming cost V 5 bases and J 3 bases, with 12 bases left between them. Germline loops: CDR1 SGHAT, CDR2 FQDESV (reference sequence). DNA for the CDR3: TGTGCCAGCAGCAAATCCAGGGGTACAGATACGCAGTATTTT. Protein product: CASSKSRGTDTQYF.

In this sample, this clone turned up a few times. The chain has TRBV30 and TRBJ2-1; unclear D gene. Trimming left V 5 bases short and J 12 bases short, with 14 bases between. Germline-derived CDR1 and CDR2 are GTSNPN and SVGIG (reference sequence). The CDR3 is 11 residues long. The CDR3 region is CAWGQDNWQFF. DNA of the CDR3: TGTGCCTGGGGTCAAGACAATTGGCAGTTCTTC.

The gene calls are TRBV7-2 and TRBJ2-7; 12 nucleotides agree with TRBD1. CDR1 and CDR2 from the germline V gene are SGHTA and FQGNSA. CDR3 length equals 14 residues. V dropped 5 bases and J dropped 3; count of bases not matched to a gene: 2. For the CDR3, the DNA is TGTGCCAGCAGCCGGGACAGGGGGCGCTACGAGCAGTACTTC. Its translation: CASSRDRGRYEQYF.

The V and J genes are TRBV7-9 and TRBJ1-2; TRBD1 agrees at 7 bases. The ends lost 4 bases at V and 2 bases at J; junction bases unmatched: 4. This CDR3 spans 14 amino acids. The germline gives CDR1 SEHNR, CDR2 FQNEAQ (reference sequence). The DNA of the CDR3 is TGTGCCAGCAGCTCGGGACAGACCAACTATGGCTACACCTTC. Translation: CASSSGQTNYGYTF. Based on the CDR3 plus reference TRBV7-9 and TRBJ1-2, the full variable domain is DTGVSQNPRHKITKRGQNVTFRCDPISEHNRLYWYRQTLGQGPEFLTYFQNEAQLEKSRLLSDRFSAERPKGSFSTLEIQRTEQGDSAMYLCASSSGQTNYGYTFGSGTRLTVV.

The rearrangement links TRBV6-5 to TRBJ2-1; 8 bases are a match to TRBD1. V shed 2 bases, J shed 6 bases, and the junction held 6 bases outside the gene matches. The germline gives CDR1 MNHEY, CDR2 SVGAGI. The CDR3 is 15 amino acids. This chain's CDR3 is CASSYGDRGGNEQFF. The CDR3 coding sequence is TGTGCCAGCAGTTACGGAGACAGGGGAGGCAATGAGCAGTTCTTC.

The DNA for the CDR3 is TGTGCTAGTGGTTTGGGGGAGTGGGGAAACACCATATATTTT. Amino acid sequence: CASGLGEWGNTIYF. V usage is TRBV12-5 and J usage is TRBJ1-3, with D unclear. Germline CDR1 reads LGHNT; CDR2 reads FRNRAP. V was shortened by 1 base and J by 4 bases, with 8 bases between the two germline ends. This CDR3 is built from 14 residues.

The chain joins TRBV28 to TRBJ2-5; D is possibly TRBD1 (5 bases). The CDR3 loop spans 16 amino acids. V was trimmed by 4 bases and J by 2 bases, leaving 17 bases between them. The germline CDR1 and CDR2 sequences are MDHEN and SYDVKM. The CDR3 coding sequence is TGTGCCAGCAGTTCCCGCCAGGGCGGAGATCAAGAGACCCAGTACTTC. This translates into CASSSRQGGDQETQYF.